The TCR beta chain under discussion was sequenced for a study of shared clonotypes between healthy human individuals (dated by TCRdb to about 2020). As for the study more broadly: Three men and two women, aged 18 to 49 years, made up the cohort. Different laboratories and diverse techniques were used to prepare libraries and sequence TCR repertoires, to increase sequencing depth and limit assay-specific biases. Each donor's leukapheresis produced roughly between roughly 0.85 and 10 billion PBMCs. To estimate repertoire size and how much clonotype sharing occurs between individuals, the study deeply sequenced the blood TCR repertoires of several healthy adults. Per donor, three plates each were used for CD4 naive and CD4 memory, two for CD8 naive, and one for CD8 memory. The study at large found these results: Naive subsets generally had larger estimated clonotype richness than memory subsets. Rarefaction of sorted-subset datasets indicated incomplete sequencing despite the large sequencing depth. Pairwise subsampling indicated that sequencing depth was expected to affect the degree of clonotype sharing among donors. Compared with non-shared clonotypes, clonotypes shared by all four sorted-subset donors had higher generation probabilities. Sampling was restricted to blood, and TCR repertoires in tissues likely differ from the TCR repertoires found in blood. The small number of donors limited the genetic and exposure-history diversity represented. Across a handful of donors, about 4.5% of naive CD4, roughly 3.3% of naive CD8, 2% to 2.5% of memory CD4, and around 0.4% of memory CD8 clonotypes were shared.

The donors were healthy, HIV-negative adults with no recently reported acute infections or vaccinations. Every donor was a Caucasian adult living in Nashville, Tennessee, USA. CD4+ T cells were enriched by magnetic negative selection, after which naive cells were positively selected on CD45RA and the negative fraction was taken as the memory subset. Blood was obtained by leukapheresis, after which PBMCs were separated by Ficoll-Histopaque density gradient centrifugation and cryopreserved in liquid nitrogen vapor phase. Analytical flow cytometry was used to check the purity and quantity of each magnetically sorted T cell population. Genomic DNA was isolated from each sorted fraction and quantified by UV absorbance on a Nanodrop 2000c. TCR CDR3 regions were amplified from genomic DNA by multiplex PCR using the deep immunoSEQ assay. For each cell subset, the extracted genomic DNA was distributed evenly across all wells of several immunoSEQ 96-well plates, and each plate served as one replicate. For sorted subsets, each replicate PCR was loaded with 200 to 250 ng genomic DNA, equivalent to 30,000 to 35,000 T cell genomes. Purified libraries were measured with a Qubit 3.0 fluorometer, size-checked on a Bioanalyzer 2100, and measured again with the KAPA Library Quantification kit. Every immunoSEQ 96-well plate was sequenced on a dedicated single-read 150-cycle Illumina NextSeq 550 flow cell. Regarding the original processing steps: Because only junctional sequences without quality scores were contained in the immunoSEQ output, filtering matching that applied to full-length reads could not be performed. Sequences were annotated with PyIR, a Python wrapper for IgBLAST v1.9, and V/J genes and CDR3 were assigned using IMGT germline references. Reads were removed for weak V/J assignments (E-value above 1e-6), missing CDR3, stop codons, out-of-frame junctions, or ambiguous translated residues. V3J clonotypes were defined by identical inferred V gene, J gene, and CDR3 amino acid sequence. The percentage overlap between two repertoires was calculated by dividing the number of shared unique clonotypes by the size of the smaller repertoire. Repertoire richness was assessed with RTK rarefaction, the Chao1 estimator, and Recon v2.1 estimates of unobserved clonotypes. OLGA was used to compute generation probabilities for all TCRbeta clonotypes that the gDNA method yielded from several donors. TCRdb carries this immuneACCESS record with in-frame sequences only. Its versions omit some clonotypes, under half of them owing to an unresolved V gene in the studies checked, with the rest unexplained. V, J and clone size are taken as reported in that table, and D and trimming were inferred from the DNA itself. The sample table holds 2 million to 2.5 million clones, of which more than 80% were seen once. About 0.39% of the sample comes from the top ten.

Comments on this clone: Its antigen has not been determined. Base quality data are lacking; no much larger clone is found one base away.

Via the germline V gene, CDR1 is SGHNT and CDR2 YENEEA. From the cysteine through the phenylalanine, the CDR3 covers 13 amino acids. Just the 39-base CDR3 DNA is kept, in frame starting at base 1. Between the V and J ends, shortened by 5 bases and 5 bases respectively, the junction contains 9 bases. The clonotype originates from a man younger than 35 in good health. Some clones in this sample may be carry-over from other donors' samples. The sample was naive CD4+ T cells from PBMCs. The cell subset or site label for this specimen denotes: CD45RA+ positively selected. This chain joins TRBV11-3 to TRBJ2-2; a weak D assignment points to TRBD2 (5 bases agree). The CDR3 region: CASSAGGTGELFF. The DNA is as follows: TGTGCCAGCAGCGCCGGAGGAACCGGGGAGCTGTTTTTT.